The 6 T cell receptor beta chains below all came from one sample that was sequenced in a study of PD-1 blockade in mismatch repair-deficient tumors. Assay used: immunoSEQ multiplex PCR; TCRdb lists only in-frame clones, some missing. This table holds 45,000 to 55,000 clones, about 85% found once. The source was peripheral blood, collected 20 weeks after starting pembrolizumab. These receptor sequences come from an adult with mismatch repair-deficient cancer.

The J gene is TRBJ2-5, the V gene TRBV18, with a possible D match to TRBD1 (5 bases). The last part of the DNA fits TRBJ2-7 better; the J call may be wrong. Germline-derived CDR1 and CDR2 are KGHSH and LQKENI. The CDR3 contains 15 residues. The CDR3, as DNA: TGTGCCAGCTCACCACCGGCAGGGCAGTACCACGAGCAGTACTTC. This translates into CASSPPAGQYHEQYF.

A word on this clone: The same CDR3 is also encoded by other DNA sequences in this sample. The rearrangement links TRBV5-1 to TRBJ1-2, with 7 bases matching TRBD1. The J segment lost 2 bases and the V segment lost 0 bases, leaving 1 base of the junction unmatched. This CDR3 region has 14 residues. CDR1 and CDR2 from the germline V gene are SGHRS and YFSETQ. This CDR3 is CASSLGQGNYGYTF. CDR3 coding DNA: TGCGCCAGCAGCTTGGGACAGGGAAACTATGGCTACACCTTC.

The V gene is TRBV7-2, the J gene TRBJ1-3, with a weak D call TRBD1 (6 bases). Trimming removed 5 bases from V and 7 bases from J, with 21 bases in between. CDR1 is SGHTA, CDR2 FQGNSA, per germline. The length of the CDR3 is 16 residues. CDR3 protein: CASSITGSHVANTIYF. The CDR3 bases are TGTGCCAGCAGCATTACAGGGTCCCACGTTGCTAACACCATATATTTT.

V usage is TRBV7-3 and J usage is TRBJ2-2; a possible D gene is TRBD1 (6 bases). The germline V gene encodes CDR1 SGHTA and CDR2 FQGTGA. Trimming removed 5 bases at V and 4 bases at J, with 8 bases between. The CDR3 covers 13 residues. For the CDR3, the DNA is TGTGCCAGCAGCCCCAGGGGCACCGGGGAGCTGTTTTTT. Encoded protein: CASSPRGTGELFF.

The chain's CDR3 is CAREETGHLLNYGYTF. Here the CDR3 DNA reads TGCGCCCGAGAAGAGACCGGACATCTACTTAACTATGGCTACACCTTC. The gene calls are TRBV10-1 and TRBJ1-2, with D perhaps matching TRBD1 (5 bases). V dropped 11 bases and J dropped 1 base, with 23 bases sitting between them. The germline CDR1 and CDR2 sequences are WNHNN and SYGVQD (reference sequence). The CDR3 covers 16 residues.

This chain uses TRBV7-2 with TRBJ2-3, with 8 nucleotides matching TRBD1. Losses at the gene ends were 7 bases for V and 1 base for J; bases not matched to a gene: 10. CDR3 size: 16 residues. Germline CDR1 reads SGHTA; CDR2 reads FQGNSA. The DNA of the CDR3 is TGTGCCAGCACTCTAAGATCGGGACAGGGCACAGATACGCAGTATTTT. This translates into CASTLRSGQGTDTQYF.